The source of this T cell receptor (beta chain) is a study of blood T cell repertoires in COVID-19. Whole-study context: The United States, Italy and Spain supplied acute and convalescent COVID-19 samples. T cells, B-cell-depleted T cells, or PBMCs supplied cDNA or gDNA.

Germline-derived CDR1 and CDR2 are SGHKS and YYEKEE (reference sequence). The CDR3 runs 15 residues. The V gene end was trimmed by 6 bases and the J gene end by 2 bases; junction bases not matched to a gene: 7. The repertoire was sequenced with immunoSEQ multiplex PCR; TCRdb's copy has only in-frame clones and lacks some. The sample shows 290,000 or so clones, around 90% of them seen only once. V gene TRBV5-5 combines with J gene TRBJ2-7, with 11 positions matching TRBD2. Input material: PBMCs or T cells enriched from blood (not recorded which). The receptor comes from a woman between 18 and 29 years old with acute COVID-19. The CDR3 coding sequence is TGTGCCAGCACCCCCCTACTAGCGGGAGCCTACGAGCAGTACTTC. This encodes CASTPLLAGAYEQYF.